This T cell receptor beta chain was profiled in a study of a mutant IDH1 vaccine in newly diagnosed glioma. Study details: Every participant had undergone radiotherapy, temozolomide, or both before, and most underwent both.

As regards this clone: The antigen is not known.

Trimming shortened V by 3 bases and J by 7 bases, and 16 bases separated the two germline ends. The CDR3 is 14 residues long. Germline CDR1 is LGHNA and CDR2 is YNFKEQ. Time point noted: baseline, week 1 (first vaccination visit). Documented treatment: pre-vaccination baseline after standard-of-care therapy. Astrocytomas found in donors were new, WHO grade 3 or 4, IDH1-mutant and ATRX-lost. TCRdb keeps only in-frame clones here, not all; method: immunoSEQ multiplex PCR. This repertoire shows roughly 86,000 clones, 80% found once; its top ten account for approximately 7.6%. Findings and limits, study-wide: Pseudoprogression apparently tracked independently of changes in top peripheral T cell clonotypes.

This specimen was PBMCs, taken from a glioma patient treated with radiotherapy, temozolomide or both. V gene TRBV4-2 combines with J gene TRBJ2-7; D possibly corresponds to TRBD1 (6 bases). This clonotype was sampled from a middle-aged man with glioma. The CDR3 protein is CASSQGAGTREQYF. CDR3 nucleotide sequence: TGTGCCAGCAGCCAGGGGGCCGGGACGAGGGAGCAGTACTTC.